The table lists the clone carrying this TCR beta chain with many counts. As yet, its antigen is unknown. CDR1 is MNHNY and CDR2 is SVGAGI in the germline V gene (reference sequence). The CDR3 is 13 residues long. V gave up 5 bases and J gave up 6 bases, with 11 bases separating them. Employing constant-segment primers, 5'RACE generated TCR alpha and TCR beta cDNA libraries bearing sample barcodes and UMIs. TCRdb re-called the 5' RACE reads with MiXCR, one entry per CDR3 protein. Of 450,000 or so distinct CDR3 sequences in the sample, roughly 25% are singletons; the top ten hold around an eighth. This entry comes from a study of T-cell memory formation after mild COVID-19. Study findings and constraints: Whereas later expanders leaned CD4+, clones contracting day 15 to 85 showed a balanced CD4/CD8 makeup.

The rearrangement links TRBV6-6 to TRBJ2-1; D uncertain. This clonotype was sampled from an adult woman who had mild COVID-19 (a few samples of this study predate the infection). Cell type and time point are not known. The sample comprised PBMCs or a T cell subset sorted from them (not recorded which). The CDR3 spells CASSSPVPNEQFF. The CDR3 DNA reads TGTGCCAGCAGTAGCCCAGTTCCCAATGAGCAGTTCTTC.